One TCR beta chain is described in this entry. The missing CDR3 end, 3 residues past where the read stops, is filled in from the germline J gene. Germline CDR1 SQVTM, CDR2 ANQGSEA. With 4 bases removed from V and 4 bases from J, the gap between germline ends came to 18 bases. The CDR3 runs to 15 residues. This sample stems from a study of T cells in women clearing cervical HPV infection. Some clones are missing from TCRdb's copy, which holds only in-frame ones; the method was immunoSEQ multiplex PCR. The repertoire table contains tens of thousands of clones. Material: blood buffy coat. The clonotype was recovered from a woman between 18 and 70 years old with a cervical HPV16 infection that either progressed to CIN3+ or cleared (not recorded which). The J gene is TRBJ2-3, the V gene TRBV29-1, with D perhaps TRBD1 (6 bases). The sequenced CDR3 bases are TGCAGCGTTGTTGGACAGACCATTAATCCAGATACG. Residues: CSVVGQTINPDT. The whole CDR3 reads CSVVGQTINPDTQYF.